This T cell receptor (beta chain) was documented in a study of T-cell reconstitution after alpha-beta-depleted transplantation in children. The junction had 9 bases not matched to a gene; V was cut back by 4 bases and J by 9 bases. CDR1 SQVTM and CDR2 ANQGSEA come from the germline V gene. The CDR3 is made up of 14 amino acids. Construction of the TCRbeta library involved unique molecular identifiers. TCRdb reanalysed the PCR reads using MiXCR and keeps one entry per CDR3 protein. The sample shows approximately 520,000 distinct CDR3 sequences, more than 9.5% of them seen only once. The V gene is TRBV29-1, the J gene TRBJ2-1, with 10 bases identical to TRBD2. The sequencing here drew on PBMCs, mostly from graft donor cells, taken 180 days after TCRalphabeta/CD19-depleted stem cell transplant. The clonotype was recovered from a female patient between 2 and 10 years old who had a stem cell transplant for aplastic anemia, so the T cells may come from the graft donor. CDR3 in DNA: TGCAGCGTTGTACCAGCGGGAGGGAGGGGTGAGCAGTTCTTC. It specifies CSVVPAGGRGEQFF.